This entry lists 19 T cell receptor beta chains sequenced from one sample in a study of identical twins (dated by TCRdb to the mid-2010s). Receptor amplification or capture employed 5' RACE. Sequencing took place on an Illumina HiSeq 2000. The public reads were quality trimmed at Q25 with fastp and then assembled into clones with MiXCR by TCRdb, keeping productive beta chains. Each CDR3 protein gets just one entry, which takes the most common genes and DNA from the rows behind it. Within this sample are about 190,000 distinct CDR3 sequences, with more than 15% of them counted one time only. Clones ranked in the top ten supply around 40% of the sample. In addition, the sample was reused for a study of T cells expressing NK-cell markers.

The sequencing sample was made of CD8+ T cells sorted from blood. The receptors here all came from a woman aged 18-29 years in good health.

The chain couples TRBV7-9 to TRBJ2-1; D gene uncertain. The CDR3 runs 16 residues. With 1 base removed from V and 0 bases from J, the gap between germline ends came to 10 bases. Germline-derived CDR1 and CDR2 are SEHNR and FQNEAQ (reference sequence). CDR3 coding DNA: TGTGCCAGCAGCTTAGGAGGACGAAGCTCCTACAATGAGCAGTTCTTC. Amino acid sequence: CASSLGGRSSYNEQFF.

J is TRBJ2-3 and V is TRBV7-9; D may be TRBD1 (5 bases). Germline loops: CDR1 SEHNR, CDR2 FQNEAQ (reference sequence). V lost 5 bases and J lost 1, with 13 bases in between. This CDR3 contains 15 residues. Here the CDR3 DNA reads TGTGCCAGCAGCGTAGGGGTAGGGGGCACAGATACGCAGTATTTT. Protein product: CASSVGVGGTDTQYF.

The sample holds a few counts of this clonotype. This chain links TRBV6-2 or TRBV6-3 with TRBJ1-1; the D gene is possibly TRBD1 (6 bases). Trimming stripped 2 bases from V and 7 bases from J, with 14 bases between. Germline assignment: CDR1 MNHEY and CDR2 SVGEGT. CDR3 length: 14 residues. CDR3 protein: CASSYHPEGVEAFF. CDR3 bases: TGTGCCAGCAGTTACCACCCCGAGGGGGTTGAAGCTTTCTTT.

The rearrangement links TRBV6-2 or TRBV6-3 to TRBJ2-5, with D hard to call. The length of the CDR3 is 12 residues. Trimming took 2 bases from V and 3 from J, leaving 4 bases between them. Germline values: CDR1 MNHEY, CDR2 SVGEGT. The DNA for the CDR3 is TGTGCCAGCAGTTACACCGAAGAGACCCAGTACTTC. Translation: CASSYTEETQYF.

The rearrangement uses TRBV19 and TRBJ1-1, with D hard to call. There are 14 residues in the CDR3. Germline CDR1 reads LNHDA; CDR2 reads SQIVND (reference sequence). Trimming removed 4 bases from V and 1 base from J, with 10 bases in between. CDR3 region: CASSKVVENTEAFF. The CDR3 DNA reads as TGTGCCAGTAGTAAGGTGGTTGAGAACACTGAAGCTTTCTTT.

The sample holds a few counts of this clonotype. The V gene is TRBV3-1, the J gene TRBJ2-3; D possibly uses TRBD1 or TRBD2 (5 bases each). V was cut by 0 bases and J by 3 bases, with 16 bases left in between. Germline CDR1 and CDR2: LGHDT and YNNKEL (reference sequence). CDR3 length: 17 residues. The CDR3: CASSQDKKGPRTDTQYF. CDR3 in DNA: TGTGCCAGCAGCCAAGATAAGAAGGGACCCCGAACAGATACGCAGTATTTT.

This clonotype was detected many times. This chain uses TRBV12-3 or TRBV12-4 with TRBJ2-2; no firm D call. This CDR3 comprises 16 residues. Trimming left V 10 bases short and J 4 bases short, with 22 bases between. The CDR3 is CATNPAPEPSTGELFF. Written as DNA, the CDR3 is TGTGCCACCAACCCTGCCCCCGAACCGAGCACCGGGGAGCTGTTTTTT.

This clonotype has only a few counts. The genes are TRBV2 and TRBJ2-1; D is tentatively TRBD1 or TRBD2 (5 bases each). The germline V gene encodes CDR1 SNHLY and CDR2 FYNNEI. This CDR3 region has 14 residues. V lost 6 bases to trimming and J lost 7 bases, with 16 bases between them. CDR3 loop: CASSPEGRSNEQFF. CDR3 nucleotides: TGTGCCAGCAGCCCCGAGGGACGGTCTAATGAGCAGTTCTTC.

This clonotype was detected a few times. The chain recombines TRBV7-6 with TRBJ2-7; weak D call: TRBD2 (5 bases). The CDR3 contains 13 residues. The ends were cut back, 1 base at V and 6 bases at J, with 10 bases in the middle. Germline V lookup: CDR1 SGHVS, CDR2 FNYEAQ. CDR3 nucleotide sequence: TGTGCCAGCAGCTTAGGCGCTAGCCCCGAGCAGTACTTC. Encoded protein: CASSLGASPEQYF.

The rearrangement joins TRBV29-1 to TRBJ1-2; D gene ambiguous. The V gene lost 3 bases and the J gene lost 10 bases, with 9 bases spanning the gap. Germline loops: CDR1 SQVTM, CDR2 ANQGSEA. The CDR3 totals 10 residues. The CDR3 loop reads CSVEEDNYTF. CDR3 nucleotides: TGCAGCGTTGAGGAAGACAACTACACCTTC.

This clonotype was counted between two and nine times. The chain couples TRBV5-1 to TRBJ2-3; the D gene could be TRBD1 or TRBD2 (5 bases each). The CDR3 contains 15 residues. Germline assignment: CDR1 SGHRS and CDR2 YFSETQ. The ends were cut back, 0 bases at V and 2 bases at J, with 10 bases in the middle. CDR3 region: CASSLAVGTTDTQYF. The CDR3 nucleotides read TGCGCCAGCAGCTTGGCCGTGGGGACCACAGATACGCAGTATTTT.

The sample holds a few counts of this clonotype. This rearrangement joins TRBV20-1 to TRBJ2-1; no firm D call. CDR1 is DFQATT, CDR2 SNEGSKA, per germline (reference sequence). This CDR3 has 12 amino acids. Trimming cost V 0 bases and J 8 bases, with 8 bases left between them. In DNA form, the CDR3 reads TGCAGTGCTAGAGATTACCAAGATGAGCAGTTCTTC. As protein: CSARDYQDEQFF.

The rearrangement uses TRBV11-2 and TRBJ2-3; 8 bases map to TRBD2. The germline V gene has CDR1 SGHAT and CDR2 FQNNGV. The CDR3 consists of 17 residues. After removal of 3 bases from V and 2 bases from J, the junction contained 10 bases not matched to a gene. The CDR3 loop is CASSFGDSGDVTDTQYF. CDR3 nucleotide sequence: TGTGCCAGCAGCTTCGGGGATAGCGGGGACGTCACAGATACGCAGTATTTT.

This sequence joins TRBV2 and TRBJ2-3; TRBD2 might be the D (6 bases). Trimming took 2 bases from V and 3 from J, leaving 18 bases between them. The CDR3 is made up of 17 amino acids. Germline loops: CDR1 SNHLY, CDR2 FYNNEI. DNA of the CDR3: TGTGCCAGCAGTGAACAGCTGACGACTAGAAGTACAGATACGCAGTATTTT. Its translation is CASSEQLTTRSTDTQYF.

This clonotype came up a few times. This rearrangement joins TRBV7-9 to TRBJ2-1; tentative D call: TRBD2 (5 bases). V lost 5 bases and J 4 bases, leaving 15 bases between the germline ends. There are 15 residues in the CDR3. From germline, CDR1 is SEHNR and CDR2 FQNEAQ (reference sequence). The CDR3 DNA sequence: TGTGCCAGCAGCCCCGTTACAGCGGCTTACAATGAGCAGTTCTTC. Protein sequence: CASSPVTAAYNEQFF.

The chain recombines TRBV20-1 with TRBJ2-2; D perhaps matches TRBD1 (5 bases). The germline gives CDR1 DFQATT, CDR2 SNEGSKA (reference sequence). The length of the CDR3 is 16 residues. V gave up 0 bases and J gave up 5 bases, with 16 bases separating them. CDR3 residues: CSARDRVRENTGELFF. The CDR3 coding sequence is TGCAGTGCTAGAGATCGGGTCAGGGAAAATACCGGGGAGCTGTTTTTT.

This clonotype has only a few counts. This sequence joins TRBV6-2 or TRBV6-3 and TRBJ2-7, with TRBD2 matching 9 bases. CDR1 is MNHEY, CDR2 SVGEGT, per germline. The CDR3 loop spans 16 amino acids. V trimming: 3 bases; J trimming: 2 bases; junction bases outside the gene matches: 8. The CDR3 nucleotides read TGTGCCAGCAGTTATGGAAGCGGGAGGTCCCCCTACGAGCAGTACTTC. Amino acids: CASSYGSGRSPYEQYF.

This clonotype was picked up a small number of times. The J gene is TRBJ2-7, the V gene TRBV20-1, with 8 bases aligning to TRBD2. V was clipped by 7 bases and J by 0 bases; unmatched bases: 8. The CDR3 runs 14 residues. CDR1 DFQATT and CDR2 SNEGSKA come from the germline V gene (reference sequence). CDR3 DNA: TGCAGTGTCCCTGCCGGGACTAGCTCCTACGAGCAGTACTTC. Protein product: CSVPAGTSSYEQYF.

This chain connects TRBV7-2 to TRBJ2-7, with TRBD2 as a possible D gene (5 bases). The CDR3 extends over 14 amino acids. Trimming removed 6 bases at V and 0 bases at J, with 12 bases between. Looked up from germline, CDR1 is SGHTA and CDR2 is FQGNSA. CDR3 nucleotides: TGTGCCAGCAGAAACGGGCGGGCCTCCTACGAGCAGTACTTC. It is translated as CASRNGRASYEQYF. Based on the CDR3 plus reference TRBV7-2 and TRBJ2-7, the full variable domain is GAGVSQSPSNKVTEKGKDVELRCDPISGHTALYWYRQSLGQGLEFLIYFQGNSAPDKSGLPSDRFSAERTGGSVSTLTIQRTQQEDSAVYLCASRNGRASYEQYFGPGTRLTVT.